This T cell receptor (beta chain) comes out of a study of siplizumab effects on memory and regulatory T cells. Clones were read by immunoSEQ multiplex PCR, and TCRdb kept only the in-frame ones, dropping some. Of about 85,000 clones listed, approximately 95% are singletons. Findings and caveats of the study: The diversity of naive T cells seemed greater than that of memory cells, and their alloresponse contribution seemed major. Siplizumab led to significantly less abundant alloreactive sequences that could be traced back to unstimulated CD4+ memory cells. Siplizumab gave mappable alloreactive CD4+ clones an average Treg-derived fraction of about 69%, against roughly 29% in controls.

In its sample, this clone was seen a few times. The antigen is unknown. Germline V lookup: CDR1 PRHDT, CDR2 FYEKMQ (reference sequence). This CDR3 contains 16 residues. Trimming took off 8 bases at V and 5 bases at J, with 19 bases between the two ends. The rearrangement links TRBV13 to TRBJ2-6; D tentatively reads TRBD1 or TRBD2 (5 bases each). Sequencing used CD8+ T cells sorted from blood. The TCR was taken from a human donor in good health. In nucleotides, the CDR3 is TGTGCCAGCCTCCAGAGGGGACGGCATCGGGCCAACGTCCTGACTTTC. Encoded protein: CASLQRGRHRANVLTF.